This TCR beta chain was identified during a study of neurological immune-mediated disorders (dated by TCRdb to the late 2010s). In the study overall: Among the approximately 35 multiple sclerosis patients, relapsing-remitting MS accounted for around 30 and secondary progressive MS accounted for 3. Peripheral blood TCR-beta repertoires from patients with HTLV-I-associated myelopathy (HAM/TSP), patients with multiple sclerosis, and healthy controls were compared in the study using UMI-based sequencing. The cohort included 60 to 75 subjects: roughly 15 with HAM/TSP, some 35 with multiple sclerosis, and roughly 20 healthy controls. Alongside PBMC samples, the set of 106 TCR-beta libraries contained longitudinal samples, technical triplicates, and paired CD4+ and CD8+ T-cell subsets that had been sorted. Results and caveats for the whole study, not just this receptor: No identical CDR3 amino acid sequences were shared among expanded clones across subjects, suggesting private TCR-beta repertoires in all groups. TCR clonal expansion was highest in HAM/TSP patients and lowest in MS patients, with MS patients falling below even healthy controls. No clinical or MRI features were associated with the MS cluster, and the authors said that larger cohorts are needed. In a phylogenetic analysis, the repertoires of 18 out of 34 MS patients fell into a single cluster of related CDR3 sequences, pointing to a possible signature at the repertoire level.

cDNA synthesis used template-switch 5'RACE with a primer carrying a 10-nucleotide random unique molecular identifier tagging each TCR transcript. Every sequencing run covered 15-18 subjects and yielded more than 160 million TCR-beta sequences. The RNeasy kit was used for extraction of total RNA. The KAPA Real-time Library Amplification kit was used to amplify TCR-beta VDJ regions with primers for the TCR constant region and the 5'RACE anchor. A first PCR added sample indexes and Illumina adaptors, and a second PCR then raised library yield. The roughly 650 bp TCR product was size-selected on a 2% E-gel SizeSelection system after Ampure bead purification. Before pooling, library quality was checked on a Bioanalyzer, concentration was measured with Qubit, and libraries were quantified with the Kapa Library Quantification kit. An Illumina HiSeq 2500 sequenced the libraries paired-end 2 x 150 bp. To increase sequence diversity, 25-30% phiX was spiked into each library pool. In the authors' own workflow: Quality-filtered reads were processed with the UMI-based MiGEC pipeline, and over 80% of raw TCR sequences were removed by the MiGEC pipeline during error correction. IMGT germline references were used for aligning VDJ genes, and each clonotype was defined as a unique CDR3 amino acid sequence together with its V-J genes. Clonal expansion, Shannon diversity, and CDR3 relatedness (CalcPairwiseDistances, ClusterSamples) were evaluated with VDJtools, and phylogenetic trees were built with CLCbio workbench. Clones with at least 8 unique UMIs were defined as expanded, with this threshold being based on coefficient-of-variation modelling across technical triplicates. TCRdb reanalyzed the raw reads on its own, using fastp at Q25 for trimming and MiXCR for clone calling, and kept in-frame beta chains. Entries that share a CDR3 protein sequence are merged under the most common genes and DNA. These V and J calls rely on TCRdb rather than the paper's analysis. The sample table holds more than 50,000 distinct CDR3 sequences, of which roughly 3.5% were seen once. The ten top clones hold more than 2% of the sample.

At least ten counts were recorded for this clonotype. The specificity of this receptor is unknown. Per-nucleotide qualities are absent, and no much larger clonotype sits a single base away. For the unsorted PBMC libraries, 2 million PBMCs were stored in RNAlater at -80 degrees C until RNA extraction and were used to generate the libraries. Multiple sclerosis patients were enrolled in a US clinical protocol under which disease progression was evaluated by magnetic resonance imaging. Peripheral blood was subjected to Ficoll-Hypaque density gradient centrifugation to isolate PBMCs, which were then cryopreserved in liquid nitrogen. The CDR3 starts with the cysteine, ends with the phenylalanine, and has 14 residues. The sequence is cut down to CDR3 DNA, 42 bases in frame from base 1. From V the trimming removes 7 bases and from J it removes 6 bases, while the gene matches leave 6 bases of the junction unaccounted for.

The chain is made from TRBV12-3 or TRBV12-4 and TRBJ2-7; a stretch of 13 junction bases matches TRBD2. The TCR originated in a woman aged 45 to 65 with multiple sclerosis. Sequencing input: PBMCs. The CDR3 protein is CASIRTSGRSEQYF. The DNA sequence is TGTGCCAGCATCAGGACTAGCGGGAGAAGCGAGCAGTACTTC.